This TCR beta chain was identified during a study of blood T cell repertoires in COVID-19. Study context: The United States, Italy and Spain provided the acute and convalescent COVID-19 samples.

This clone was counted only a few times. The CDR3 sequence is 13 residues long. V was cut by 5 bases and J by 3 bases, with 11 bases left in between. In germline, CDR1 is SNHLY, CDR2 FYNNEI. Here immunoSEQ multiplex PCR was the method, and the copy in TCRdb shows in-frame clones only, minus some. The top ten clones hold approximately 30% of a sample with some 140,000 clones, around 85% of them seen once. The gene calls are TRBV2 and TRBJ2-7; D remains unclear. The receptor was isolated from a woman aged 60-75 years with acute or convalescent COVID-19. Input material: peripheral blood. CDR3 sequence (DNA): TGTGCCAGCAGTCCGCTAGGTGGCTACGAGCAGTACGTC. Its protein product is CASSPLGGYEQYV.